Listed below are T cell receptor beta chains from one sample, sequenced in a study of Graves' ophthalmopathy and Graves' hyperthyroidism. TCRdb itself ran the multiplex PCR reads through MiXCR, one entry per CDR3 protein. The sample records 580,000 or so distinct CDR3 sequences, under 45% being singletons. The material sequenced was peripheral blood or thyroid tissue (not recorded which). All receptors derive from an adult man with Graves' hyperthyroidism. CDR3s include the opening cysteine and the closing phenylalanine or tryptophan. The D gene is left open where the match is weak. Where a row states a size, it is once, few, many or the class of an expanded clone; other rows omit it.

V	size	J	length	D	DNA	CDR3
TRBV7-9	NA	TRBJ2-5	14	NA	TGTGCCAGCAGCTTAGGGGTAGCCAGAGATACGCAGTACTTC	CASSLGVARDTQYF
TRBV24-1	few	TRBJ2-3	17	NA	TGTGCCACCAGTGACAAGGGACGGCGGACAAGCACAGATACGCAGTATTTT	CATSDKGRRTSTDTQYF
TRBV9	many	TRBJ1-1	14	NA	TGTGCCAGCCCCTTGGAGGGGCTGGACACTGAAGCTTTCTTT	CASPLEGLDTEAFF
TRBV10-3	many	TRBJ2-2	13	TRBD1	TGTGCCATTCCGGGACAGGGAACCGGGGAGCTGTTTTTT	CAIPGQGTGELFF
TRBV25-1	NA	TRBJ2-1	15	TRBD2	TGTGCCAGCAGTGATGGACTAGCGGGCCTTAATGAGCAGTTCTTC	CASSDGLAGLNEQFF
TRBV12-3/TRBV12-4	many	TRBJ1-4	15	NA	TGTGCCAGCAGTTATGGGACTTCTTCAGGTGAAAAACTGTTTTTT	CASSYGTSSGEKLFF
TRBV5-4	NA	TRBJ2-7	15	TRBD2	TGTACCAGCAGCCTGGGACTAGCGACCTCCTACGAGCAGTACTTC	CTSSLGLATSYEQYF
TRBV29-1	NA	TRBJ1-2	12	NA	TGCAGCGTTGAGCGCCGCGGCTATGGCTACACCTTC	CSVERRGYGYTF
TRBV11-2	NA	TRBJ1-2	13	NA	TGTGCCAGCAGCTCCTCCGGGACCGATGGCTACACCTTC	CASSSSGTDGYTF
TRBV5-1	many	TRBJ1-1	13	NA	TGCGCCAGCAGCTTAGGGGCTCAGACTGAAGCTTTCTTT	CASSLGAQTEAFF
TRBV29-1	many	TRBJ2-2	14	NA	TGCAGCGTTGGGCAGGGCATAGGCACCGGGGAGCTGTTTTTT	CSVGQGIGTGELFF
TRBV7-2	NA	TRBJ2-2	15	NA	TGTGCCAGCAGCTCCGAGGGGGCTAGCGGGGGGGAGCTGTTTTTT	CASSSEGASGGELFF
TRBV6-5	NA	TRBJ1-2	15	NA	TGTGCCAGCAGTGGCAGTAGAGGGAACTATTATGGCTACACCTTC	CASSGSRGNYYGYTF
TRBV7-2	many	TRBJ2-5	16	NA	TGTGCCAGCAGCTTAGCGGGGGGCCCCCCCACGGAGACCCAGTACTTC	CASSLAGGPPTETQYF
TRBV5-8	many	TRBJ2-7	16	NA	TGTGCCAGCAGCGCCCGTTTGGGAGGACTTGCCTACGAGCAGTACTTC	CASSARLGGLAYEQYF
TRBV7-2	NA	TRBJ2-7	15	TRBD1	TGTGCCAGCGGAGAAGGGGGCGCGGTTATTTACGAGCAGTACTTC	CASGEGGAVIYEQYF
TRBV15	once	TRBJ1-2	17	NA	TGTGTCACCAGCAGCGGGACAATGACAGACACTAACTATGGCTACACCTTC	CVTSSGTMTDTNYGYTF
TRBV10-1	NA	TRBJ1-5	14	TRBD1	TGCGCCAGCAGTAATACAGGGGGGAAACAGCCCCAGCATTTT	CASSNTGGKQPQHF
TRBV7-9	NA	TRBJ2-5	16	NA	TGTGCCAGCAGTGAATCCCCGCCGGGGGGCCATGAGACCCAGTACTTC	CASSESPPGGHETQYF
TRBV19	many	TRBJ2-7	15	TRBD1	TGTGCCAGTAGTGGCTGGGCGACAGGGACCTACGAGCAGTACTTC	CASSGWATGTYEQYF
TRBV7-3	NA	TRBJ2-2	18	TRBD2	TGTGCCAGCAGCTTAAACGTCGGGGGGGGACAAGTAACCGGGGAGCTGTTTTTT	CASSLNVGGGQVTGELFF
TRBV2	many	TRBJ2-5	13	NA	TGTGCCAGCATCCAGGACCTCCAAGAGACCCAGTACTTC	CASIQDLQETQYF
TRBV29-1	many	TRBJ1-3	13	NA	TGCAGCGGACTGTCTGATCCTGGAAACACCATATATTTT	CSGLSDPGNTIYF
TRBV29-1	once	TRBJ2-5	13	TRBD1	TGCAGCGTTGACCGGACAGGGGAAGAGACCCAGTACTTC	CSVDRTGEETQYF
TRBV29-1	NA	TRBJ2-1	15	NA	TGCAGCGTTGAAGGAGGGACAATTACCTACAATGAGCAGTTCTTC	CSVEGGTITYNEQFF
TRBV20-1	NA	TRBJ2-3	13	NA	TGCAGTGCTAGGTGGCGAGGAACAGATACGCAGTATTTT	CSARWRGTDTQYF
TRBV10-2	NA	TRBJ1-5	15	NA	TGCGCCAGCAGTGACCCTAGGACGGAGAATCAGCCCCAGCATTTT	CASSDPRTENQPQHF
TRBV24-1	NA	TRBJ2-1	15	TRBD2	TGTGCCACCAGTGATCGACTAGCGGGAGGCCATGAGCAGTTCTTC	CATSDRLAGGHEQFF
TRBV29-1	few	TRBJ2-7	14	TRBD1	TGCAGCGTTGGTCCCCCGGACAGGGTGTGGGAGCAGTACTTC	CSVGPPDRVWEQYF
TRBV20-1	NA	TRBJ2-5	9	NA	TGCAGTGCTCGTAATATCGGGGGCTTC	CSARNIGGF
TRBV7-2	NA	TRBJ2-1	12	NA	TGTGCCAGCAGCTTAGTTAGCCATGAGCAGTTCTTC	CASSLVSHEQFF
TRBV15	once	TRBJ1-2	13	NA	TGTGCCACCAGTCCCCGGGACAACAGTGGCTACACCTTC	CATSPRDNSGYTF
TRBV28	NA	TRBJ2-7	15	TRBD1	TGTGCCAGCAGTTTGCCCCGGGACAGTTTACGGGAGCAGTACTTC	CASSLPRDSLREQYF
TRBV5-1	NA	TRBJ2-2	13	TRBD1	TGCGCCAGCAGCAGGGGGCCGACCGGGGAGCTGTTTTTT	CASSRGPTGELFF
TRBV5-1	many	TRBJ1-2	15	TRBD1	TGCGCCAGCAGCAACGGGACAGGGACTAACTATGGCTACACCTTC	CASSNGTGTNYGYTF